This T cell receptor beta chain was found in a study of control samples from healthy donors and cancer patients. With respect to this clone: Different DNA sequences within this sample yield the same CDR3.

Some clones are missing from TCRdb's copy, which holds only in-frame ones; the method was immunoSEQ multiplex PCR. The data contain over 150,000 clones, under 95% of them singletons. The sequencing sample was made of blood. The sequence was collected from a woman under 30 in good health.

CDR3 nucleotide sequence: TGCGCCAGCAGCTTGGAGGGAGTCGGGACTGAAGCTTTCTTT. Amino acid sequence: CASSLEGVGTEAFF. The V call is TRBV5-1, the J call TRBJ1-1, with D unresolved. The CDR3 totals 14 residues. Germline lookup yields CDR1 SGHRS and CDR2 YFSETQ. Trimming left V 0 bases short and J 5 bases short, with 11 bases between.